Each of the 18 T cell receptor beta chains below was sequenced from the same sample in a study of spatial heterogeneity in lung cancer. TCRdb redid the calling of the 5' RACE reads with MiXCR, one entry per CDR3 protein. The sample holds 35,000 to 45,000 distinct CDR3 sequences; under 9% are singletons and the top ten take over 8%. Noted time point: blood at routine non-recurrence follow-up after resection. The starting material was PBMCs, obtained at follow-up. The receptor set was obtained from a male donor with early-stage non-small cell lung cancer.

Ten or more counts support this clonotype. The chain carries TRBV7-9 and TRBJ1-4; D unclear. The V and J ends lost 3 bases and 0 bases respectively, with 5 bases between them. The CDR3 runs 14 residues. Germline-derived CDR1 and CDR2 are SEHNR and FQNEAQ (reference sequence). The chain's CDR3 is CASSLQTTNEKLFF. The CDR3 DNA sequence: TGTGCCAGCAGCTTGCAAACAACTAATGAAAAACTGTTTTTT.

Ten or more counts support this clonotype. The chain employs TRBV14 and TRBJ2-3; D might be TRBD2 (6 bases). Trimming removed 0 bases from V and 10 bases from J, with 11 bases in between. Per germline, CDR1 SGHDN and CDR2 FVKESK. The CDR3 runs to 13 residues. The CDR3 region is CASSQDRLASQYF. DNA of the CDR3: TGTGCCAGCAGCCAAGATCGCCTAGCGTCGCAGTATTTT.

Ten or more counts support this clonotype. The chain uses TRBV30 and TRBJ2-5; D not certain. Germline V gene lookup returns CDR1 GTSNPN and CDR2 SVGIG (reference sequence). Deletions cut 0 bases from V and 2 bases from J, with 1 base between. The CDR3 has 11 amino acids. The CDR3 coding sequence is TGTGCCTGGAGTGTACAAGAGACCCAGTACTTC. This gives the protein CAWSVQETQYF.

This clonotype was seen many times. The chain combines TRBV7-3 with TRBJ1-2, with TRBD1 matching over 10 bases. This CDR3 is 15 amino acids long. V dropped 3 bases and J dropped 6; count of bases not matched to a gene: 7. Germline CDR1 reads SGHTA; CDR2 reads FQGTGA. The CDR3 region has the DNA TGTGCCAGCAGCTTGGGACAGGGGATAAAGGATGGCTACACCTTC. This translates into CASSLGQGIKDGYTF.

This clonotype was observed many times. The CDR3, as DNA: TGTGCCAGCACCCCAGGGGTACAGCAAGAGACCCAGTACTTC. This translates into CASTPGVQQETQYF. V is TRBV6-1 and J is TRBJ2-5; the D gene is possibly TRBD1 (6 bases). This CDR3 contains 14 residues. The V and J ends lost 7 bases and 2 bases respectively, with 14 bases between them. The germline CDR1 and CDR2 sequences are MNHNS and SASEGT.

V is TRBV6-1 and J is TRBJ2-7, with D perhaps given as TRBD1 or TRBD2 (5 bases each). V was clipped by 9 bases and J by 2 bases, with 11 bases between them. In germline, CDR1 is MNHNS, CDR2 SASEGT. CDR3 length: 12 amino acids. CDR3 sequence: CASWGFAYEQYF. The CDR3 DNA follows: TGTGCCAGTTGGGGGTTTGCCTACGAGCAGTACTTC.

In this sample, this clonotype turned up many times. V is TRBV2 and J is TRBJ1-2; no reliable D call. Trimming pared 8 bases from V and 0 bases from J, leaving 4 bases between. CDR3 length: 11 amino acids. Germline V gives CDR1 SNHLY, CDR2 FYNNEI. As DNA, the CDR3 is TGTGCCAGCGGAGCTAACTATGGCTACACCTTC. Its translation is CASGANYGYTF.

This clonotype has ten or more counts. The chain uses TRBV5-1 and TRBJ2-4, with D hard to call. The CDR3 totals 17 residues. Germline assignment: CDR1 SGHRS and CDR2 YFSETQ. Between the trimmed V and J ends, which lost 3 bases and 5 bases, there was a span of 21 bases. CDR3 nucleotides: TGCGCCAGCAGCTCGCCTTCTACGGGCCCGTTAGAAAACATTCAGTACTTC. The encoded protein is CASSSPSTGPLENIQYF.

This clonotype showed up just a few times. This sequence joins TRBV2 and TRBJ1-1, with D hard to call. This CDR3 is built from 13 residues. V shed 4 bases and J shed 1 base, with 7 bases lying between them. Per the germline V gene, CDR1 is SNHLY and CDR2 is FYNNEI. CDR3 loop: CASSGTPNTEAFF. The CDR3 DNA follows: TGTGCCAGCAGTGGGACCCCGAACACTGAAGCTTTCTTT.

Ten or more counts support this clonotype. The chain recombines TRBV20-1 with TRBJ2-2; TRBD2 agrees at 9 bases. There are 16 residues in the CDR3. CDR1 and CDR2 (germline): DFQATT, SNEGSKA (reference sequence). Germline trimming cut 2 bases from V and 4 bases from J; bases unmatched to any gene: 8. CDR3 sequence (DNA): TGCAGTGCTAGACCGACTAGCGGCCTTAGCACCGGGGAGCTGTTTTTT. Protein: CSARPTSGLSTGELFF.

Ten or more counts support this clonotype. The chain employs TRBV18 and TRBJ2-3; 8 nucleotides align to TRBD2. CDR3 length: 16 residues. Trimming cost V 3 bases and J 0 bases; bases outside gene matches: 5. Germline V gene sequence: CDR1 KGHSH, CDR2 LQKENI. The CDR3 is CASSPGIAGSTDTQYF. The CDR3 DNA sequence: TGTGCCAGCTCACCCGGGATAGCGGGGAGCACAGATACGCAGTATTTT.

This clonotype was picked up many times. The chain employs TRBV30 and TRBJ1-2; 7 nucleotides align to TRBD1. The CDR3 totals 11 residues. CDR1 and CDR2 (germline): GTSNPN, SVGIG (reference sequence). The trim removed 3 bases at V and 12 bases at J, leaving 7 bases unmatched. CDR3: CAWRLQGRNTF. The CDR3 region has the DNA TGTGCCTGGAGACTACAGGGGAGGAACACCTTC. Full variable domain (remainder filled in from reference TRBV30 and TRBJ1-2): SQTIHQWPATLVQPVGSPLSLECTVEGTSNPNLYWYRQAAGRGLQLLFYSVGIGQISSEVPQNLSASRPQDRQFILSSKKLLLSDSGFYLCAWRLQGRNTFGSGTRLTVV.

This clonotype came up many times. The chain joins TRBV30 to TRBJ1-2; 9 positions match TRBD1. The CDR3 is 13 amino acids. The trim removed 5 bases at V and 4 bases at J, leaving 5 bases unmatched. The germline CDR1 and CDR2 sequences are GTSNPN and SVGIG (reference sequence). This chain's CDR3 is CAWGDRGFYGYTF. The CDR3 DNA reads as TGTGCCTGGGGAGACAGGGGGTTCTATGGCTACACCTTC.

This clonotype has a count of ten or more. V is TRBV30 and J is TRBJ1-1; 7 positions agree with TRBD1. Trimming removed 3 bases from V and 0 bases from J; junction bases left unmatched: 7. CDR3 size: 15 residues. Germline V gene data show CDR1 as GTSNPN and CDR2 as SVGIG (reference sequence). The CDR3 protein is CAWSETGNMNTEAFF. The CDR3, as DNA: TGTGCCTGGAGCGAGACAGGGAATATGAACACTGAAGCTTTCTTT.

This clonotype was picked up many times. This chain connects TRBV7-9 to TRBJ1-4; unclear D gene. Trimming removed 3 bases from V and 0 bases from J, with 5 bases in between. Germline loops: CDR1 SEHNR, CDR2 FQNEAQ (reference sequence). The CDR3 consists of 14 residues. The DNA of the CDR3 is TGTGCCAGCAGCTTCGGTACAACTAATGAAAAACTGTTTTTT. It yields the protein CASSFGTTNEKLFF.

At least ten counts were recorded for this clonotype. The chain carries TRBV18 and TRBJ2-5, with 7 bases aligning to TRBD1. Germline CDR1 and CDR2: KGHSH and LQKENI. With 2 bases clipped from V and 2 bases from J, the junction kept 8 bases outside the gene matches. CDR3 length: 16 amino acids. The CDR3, as DNA: TGTGCCAGCTCACCATCAGGGGGACAGAGACAAGAGACCCAGTACTTC. It specifies CASSPSGGQRQETQYF.

This clonotype has just a few counts. V usage is TRBV6-6 and J usage is TRBJ2-7; D remains unclear. CDR1 MNHNY and CDR2 SVGAGI come from the germline V gene (reference sequence). Trimming removed 5 bases from V and 6 bases from J, with 14 bases in between. The CDR3 covers 13 residues. In DNA form, the CDR3 reads TGTGCCAGCAGTATCGGTCCCAACGTCGAGCAGTACTTC. Its translation is CASSIGPNVEQYF.

In this sample, this clonotype turned up many times. The chain carries TRBV2 and TRBJ2-5; 8 bases map to TRBD2. The J segment lost 5 bases and the V segment lost 7 bases, leaving 9 bases of the junction unmatched. Looked up from germline, CDR1 is SNHLY and CDR2 is FYNNEI. This CDR3 comprises 14 residues. CDR3 protein: CASTQTGGAETQYF. The CDR3 bases are TGTGCCAGCACCCAAACGGGGGGGGCTGAGACCCAGTACTTC. The whole variable domain, remainder taken from reference TRBV2 and TRBJ2-5, is EPEVTQTPSHQVTQMGQEVILRCVPISNHLYFYWYRQILGQKVEFLVSFYNNEISEKSEIFDDQFSVERPDGSNFTLKIRSTKLEDSAMYFCASTQTGGAETQYFGPGTRLLVL.